The clone carrying this TCR beta chain appeared a few times. Antigen unknown. The sample belongs to a study of cytomegalovirus exposure and HLA in healthy donors. Study-level results: A few CMV-associated chains were confirmed in vitro to be specific for CMV antigens. DRB1 showed the most TCR associations and HLA-C the fewest in a later analysis, as rates varied by HLA locus.

CDR1 is SGHNT and CDR2 is YYREEE in the germline V gene (reference sequence). Trimming took 4 bases from V and 3 from J, leaving 20 bases between them. The CDR3 has 17 amino acids. The PCR made use of 60 Vbeta and 13 Jbeta primers. Sequenced by immunoSEQ multiplex PCR; TCRdb stores in-frame clones only, minus some. Found here are around 130,000 clones, approximately 80% of them singletons; the top ten hold 2.5% to 3.5%. The V call is TRBV5-4, the J call TRBJ1-3, with no clear D. The clonotype comes from a boy aged 2 to 9 in good health and CMV-seronegative. The source material was PBMCs. CDR3 sequence: CASSGVWGEEYGNTIYF. Here the CDR3 DNA reads TGTGCCAGCAGCGGGGTTTGGGGAGAAGAATATGGAAACACCATATATTTT. Full variable domain (missing parts from reference TRBV5-4 and TRBJ1-3): ETGVTQSPTHLIKTRGQQVTLRCSSQSGHNTVSWYQQALGQGPQFIFQYYREEENGRGNFPPRFSGLQFPNYSSELNVNALELDDSALYLCASSGVWGEEYGNTIYFGEGSWLTVV.